This passage covers 19 T cell receptor beta chains from one sample sequenced in a study of graft-versus-host responses after intestinal transplantation. The method was immunoSEQ multiplex PCR; TCRdb's version includes in-frame clones alone and lacks a portion of them. The data contain around 19,000 clones, approximately 39% of them singletons. Source: alloreactive CD4+ T cells from a mixed lymphocyte reaction culture, taken before transplantation. Subset of the sample: CFSE-low proliferating T cells sorted from approximately 6-day pre-transplant mixed lymphocyte reaction (GvH or HvG direction). Receptor source: a human patient who was an organ donor for intestinal transplantation.

This clone occurred once. This chain uses TRBV13 with TRBJ2-3; D not certain. This CDR3 has 14 amino acids. V was clipped by 5 bases and J by 9 bases, with 18 bases between them. Germline CDR1 reads PRHDT; CDR2 reads FYEKMQ (reference sequence). Here the CDR3 reads CASSVSRLPRTQYF. Written as DNA, the CDR3 is TGTGCCAGCAGCGTCAGTCGTCTGCCCAGAACGCAGTATTTT.

V and J are TRBV7-2 and TRBJ2-1; 7 nucleotides match TRBD2. Per germline, CDR1 SGHTA and CDR2 FQGNSA. V trimming: 7 bases; J trimming: 8 bases; junction bases outside the gene matches: 17. CDR3 length equals 16 residues. The CDR3 DNA reads TGTGCCAGCAAACGTTTCTCCGGGACTAATGAGGATGAGCAGTTCTTC. This codes for CASKRFSGTNEDEQFF.

The chain uses TRBV7-2 and TRBJ2-7, with 8 bases matching TRBD2. Germline assignment: CDR1 SGHTA and CDR2 FQGNSA. This CDR3 region has 13 residues. The V gene end was trimmed by 1 base and the J gene end by 5 bases; junction bases not matched to a gene: 1. The CDR3 sequence: CASSLVGGDEQYF. The CDR3 DNA reads as TGTGCCAGCAGCTTAGTCGGGGGGGACGAGCAGTACTTC.

The table lists this clone with a few counts. The chain employs TRBV18 and TRBJ2-2; the D gene could be TRBD1 or TRBD2 (5 bases each). The CDR3 is 16 residues long. Trimming took 1 base from V and 4 from J, leaving 13 bases between them. The germline CDR1 and CDR2 sequences are KGHSH and LQKENI. The CDR3 region is CASSPLGTYTTGELFF. In nucleotides, the CDR3 is TGTGCCAGCTCACCACTTGGGACCTATACCACCGGGGAGCTGTTTTTT.

This sequence joins TRBV18 and TRBJ2-1; D remains unclear. CDR3 length equals 15 residues. In germline, CDR1 is KGHSH, CDR2 LQKENI. Trimming took off 6 bases at V and 7 bases at J, with 19 bases between the two ends. Here the CDR3 reads CASSPPLDWRNEQFF. In DNA, the CDR3 is TGTGCCAGCTCCCCCCCCCTAGACTGGAGAAATGAGCAGTTCTTC. The whole variable domain, filled in from reference TRBV18 and TRBJ2-1, reads NAGVMQNPRHLVRRRGQEARLRCSPMKGHSHVYWYRQLPEEGLKFMVYLQKENIIDESGMPKERFSAEFPKEGPSILRIQQVVRGDSAAYFCASSPPLDWRNEQFFGPGTRLTVL.

V gene TRBV6-5 combines with J gene TRBJ1-1; no clear D gene. The V end lost 1 base, the J end lost 8 bases, and 14 bases lay between the germline ends. Germline lookup yields CDR1 MNHEY and CDR2 SVGAGI. The CDR3 has 14 amino acids. The CDR3 nucleotides are TGTGCCAGCAGTTACTTAGCGGGCCGCCCAGAAGCTTTCTTT. Translating gives CASSYLAGRPEAFF.

The chain uses TRBV5-8 and TRBJ1-2, with D maybe TRBD1 (6 bases). The germline V gene has CDR1 SGHTS and CDR2 YDEGEE. This CDR3 has 14 residues. V lost 0 bases to trimming and J lost 4 bases, with 10 bases between them. CDR3 region: CASSLARDTYGYTF. The CDR3 bases are TGTGCCAGCAGCTTGGCCCGGGACACCTATGGCTACACCTTC.

The V call is TRBV5-4, the J call TRBJ2-5; either TRBD1 or TRBD2 may supply D (5 bases each). The germline gives CDR1 SGHNT, CDR2 YYREEE (reference sequence). V was shortened by 1 base and J by 4 bases, with 11 bases between the two germline ends. The CDR3 runs to 14 residues. Here the CDR3 DNA reads TGTGCCAGCAGCTTGAGGGGAGTCCCAGAGACCCAGTACTTC. This gives the protein CASSLRGVPETQYF. Filled out from reference TRBV5-4 and TRBJ2-5, the complete variable domain reads ETGVTQSPTHLIKTRGQQVTLRCSSQSGHNTVSWYQQALGQGPQFIFQYYREEENGRGNFPPRFSGLQFPNYSSELNVNALELDDSALYLCASSLRGVPETQYFGPGTRLLVL.

The DNA for the CDR3 is TGTGCCAGCAGTGCTTCCCCATGGGAGACCCAGTACTTC. As protein: CASSASPWETQYF. The V and J genes are TRBV6-4 and TRBJ2-5; D gene unclear. This CDR3 comprises 13 residues. Germline CDR1 MRHNA, CDR2 SNTAGT. V was trimmed by 4 bases and J by 5 bases, leaving 11 bases between them.

This clone turned up a few times. The V gene is TRBV19, the J gene TRBJ1-5, with 8 positions matching TRBD1. Looked up from germline, CDR1 is LNHDA and CDR2 is SQIVND (reference sequence). V lost 8 bases to trimming and J lost 7 bases; unmatched junction nucleotides: 10. The CDR3 length is 14 residues. DNA of the CDR3: TGTGCCAGTGGACCGACAGGGGTAGGGCAGCCCCAGCATTTT. Its protein is CASGPTGVGQPQHF.

This chain links TRBV5-1 with TRBJ1-1; perhaps TRBD1 as D (6 bases). V was clipped by 4 bases and J by 5 bases, with 15 bases between them. The CDR3 sequence is 14 residues long. Germline CDR1 is SGHRS and CDR2 is YFSETQ. The DNA for the CDR3 is TGCGCCAGCAGCCACATTGGAGGGGGTACTGAAGCTTTCTTT. Amino acid sequence: CASSHIGGGTEAFF.

This clone was recorded once. The CDR3, as DNA: TGTGCCAGCTCACTAGGACAGGCTCAGGGAGAGACCCAGTACTTC. This gives the protein CASSLGQAQGETQYF. The chain couples TRBV18 to TRBJ2-5, with TRBD1 identical over 7 bases. The CDR3 is 15 amino acids. Germline CDR1 reads KGHSH; CDR2 reads LQKENI. Losses at the gene ends were 4 bases for V and 4 bases for J; bases not matched to a gene: 9.

The sample holds a few counts of this clone. The V and J genes are TRBV2 and TRBJ2-7, with a possible D match to TRBD1 (6 bases). With 7 bases removed from V and 3 bases from J, the gap between germline ends came to 13 bases. Germline V CDR1 and CDR2: SNHLY, FYNNEI. This CDR3 is built from 13 residues. CDR3 DNA sequence: TGTGCCAGCATTCAAGGACAGTTCTACGAGCAGTACTTC. Its translation is CASIQGQFYEQYF.

This clone has just a few counts. The chain links TRBV5-1 to TRBJ2-2; the D is unclear. This CDR3 is 19 amino acids long. Germline V gives CDR1 SGHRS, CDR2 YFSETQ. V lost 4 bases, J lost 4 bases, and 26 bases lay in between. In DNA form, the CDR3 reads TGCGCCAGCAGCGTGGGGTTCCCGATCAACTTTCTGGGCACCGGGGAGCTGTTTTTT. Protein product: CASSVGFPINFLGTGELFF.

This clone showed up just a few times. The junction does not match germline at one end; this may be a read error. The chain uses TRBV7-7 and TRBJ2-5; no clear D. The length of the CDR3 is 13 residues. The germline CDR1 and CDR2 sequences are SSHAT and FNYEAQ (reference sequence). The CDR3 DNA sequence: TGTGCTAGCAGCTTAGGGCCAGTAGAGACCCAGTACTTC. Amino acid sequence: CASSLGPVETQYF.

This clone was picked up a small number of times. The chain is built from TRBV4-3 and TRBJ2-3, with 7 nucleotides matching TRBD2. Per germline, CDR1 LGHNA and CDR2 YSLEER. The V and J ends lost 2 bases and 1 base, in that order; junction bases with no gene match: 0. The CDR3 loop spans 14 amino acids. CDR3 loop: CASSQREGTDTQYF. The DNA of the CDR3 is TGCGCCAGCAGCCAACGGGAGGGCACAGATACGCAGTATTTT.

The chain is built from TRBV6-1 and TRBJ1-1; TRBD1 agrees at 7 bases. The V gene end was trimmed by 7 bases and the J gene end by 5 bases; junction bases not matched to a gene: 13. CDR3 length equals 15 residues. Germline loops: CDR1 MNHNS, CDR2 SASEGT. CDR3 protein: CASNSPWQGGTEAFF. For the CDR3, the DNA is TGTGCCAGCAATAGTCCTTGGCAGGGGGGAACTGAAGCTTTCTTT.

DNA for the CDR3: TGTGCCTGGAGCCCGGGACAGGGGGTCTACAATGAGCAGTTCTTC. Translating it yields CAWSPGQGVYNEQFF. The gene calls are TRBV30 and TRBJ2-1; 11 nucleotides match TRBD1. Germline CDR1 reads GTSNPN; CDR2 reads SVGIG (reference sequence). The trim removed 3 bases at V and 3 bases at J, leaving 4 bases unmatched. The CDR3 is 15 residues long.

The chain recombines TRBV12-5 with TRBJ2-3, with 10 bases aligning to TRBD2. CDR3 length equals 16 residues. Germline V lookup: CDR1 LGHNT, CDR2 FRNRAP. V shed 3 bases, J shed 5 bases, and the junction held 8 bases outside the gene matches. The CDR3 nucleotides read TGTGCTAGTGGTTTAGGGCTAGCGGGAGTTATAGATACGCAGTATTTT. Protein product: CASGLGLAGVIDTQYF. Based on the CDR3 plus reference TRBV12-5 and TRBJ2-3, the full variable domain is DARVTQTPRHKVTEMGQEVTMRCQPILGHNTVFWYRQTMMQGLELLAYFRNRAPLDDSGMPKDRFSAEMPDATLATLKIQPSEPRDSAVYFCASGLGLAGVIDTQYFGPGTRLTVL.